The present T cell receptor (beta chain) was sequenced within a study of cytomegalovirus exposure and HLA in healthy donors. Worth noting for this clone: The antigen is not known.

Study outcomes and limitations: Relative to equally common others, HLA-associated TCR beta chains showed greater clonal expansion in a later analysis.

The V end lost 2 bases, the J end lost 2 bases, and 12 bases lay between the germline ends. Germline V gene sequence: CDR1 MNHEY, CDR2 SVGAGI. This CDR3 region has 15 residues. The PCR used 60 Vbeta and 13 Jbeta primers. The repertoire was sequenced with immunoSEQ multiplex PCR; TCRdb's copy has only in-frame clones and lacks some. The repertoire table contains 40,000 or so clones. V and J are TRBV6-5 and TRBJ1-1; D is uncertain. The sequence derives from a man aged 30 to 45 in good health and CMV-seronegative. The specimen was PBMCs. The CDR3 region has the DNA TGTGCCAGCAGTTACGGCACAGCCTATAACACTGAAGCTTTCTTT. Translation: CASSYGTAYNTEAFF.